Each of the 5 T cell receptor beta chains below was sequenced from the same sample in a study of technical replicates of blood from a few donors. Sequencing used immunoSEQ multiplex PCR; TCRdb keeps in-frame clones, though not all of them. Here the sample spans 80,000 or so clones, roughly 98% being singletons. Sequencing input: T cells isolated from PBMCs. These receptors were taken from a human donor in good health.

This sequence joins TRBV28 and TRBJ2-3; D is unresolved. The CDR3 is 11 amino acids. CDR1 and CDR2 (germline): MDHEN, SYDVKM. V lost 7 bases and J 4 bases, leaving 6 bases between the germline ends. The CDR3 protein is CASKLSDTQYF. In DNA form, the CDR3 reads TGTGCCAGCAAGCTCTCAGATACGCAGTATTTT.

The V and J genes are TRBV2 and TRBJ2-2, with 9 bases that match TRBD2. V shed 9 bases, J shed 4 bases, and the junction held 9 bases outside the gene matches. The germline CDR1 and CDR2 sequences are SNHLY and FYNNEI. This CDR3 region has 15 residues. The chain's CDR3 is CARPLEAGGTGELFF. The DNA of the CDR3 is TGTGCCAGGCCTCTAGAAGCGGGGGGCACCGGGGAGCTGTTTTTT.

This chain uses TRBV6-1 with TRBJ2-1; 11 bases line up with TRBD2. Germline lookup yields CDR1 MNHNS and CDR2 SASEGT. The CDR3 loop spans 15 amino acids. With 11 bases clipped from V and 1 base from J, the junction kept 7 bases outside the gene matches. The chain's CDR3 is CASTGTSGSYNEQFF. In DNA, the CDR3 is TGTGCCTCTACGGGGACTAGCGGATCCTACAATGAGCAGTTCTTC.

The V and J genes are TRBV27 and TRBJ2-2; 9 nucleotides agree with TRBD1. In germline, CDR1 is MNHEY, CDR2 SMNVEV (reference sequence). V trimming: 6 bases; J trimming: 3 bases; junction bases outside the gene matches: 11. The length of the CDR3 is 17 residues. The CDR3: CASSRETGGAYTGELFF. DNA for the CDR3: TGTGCCAGCAGCCGGGAAACAGGGGGCGCGTACACCGGGGAGCTGTTTTTT.

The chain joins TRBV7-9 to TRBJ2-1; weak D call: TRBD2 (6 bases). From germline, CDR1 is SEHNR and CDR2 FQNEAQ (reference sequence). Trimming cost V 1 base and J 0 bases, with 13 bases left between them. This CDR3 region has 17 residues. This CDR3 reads CASSLVRADYSYNEQFF. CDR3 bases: TGTGCCAGCAGCTTAGTCAGGGCGGACTACTCCTACAATGAGCAGTTCTTC.